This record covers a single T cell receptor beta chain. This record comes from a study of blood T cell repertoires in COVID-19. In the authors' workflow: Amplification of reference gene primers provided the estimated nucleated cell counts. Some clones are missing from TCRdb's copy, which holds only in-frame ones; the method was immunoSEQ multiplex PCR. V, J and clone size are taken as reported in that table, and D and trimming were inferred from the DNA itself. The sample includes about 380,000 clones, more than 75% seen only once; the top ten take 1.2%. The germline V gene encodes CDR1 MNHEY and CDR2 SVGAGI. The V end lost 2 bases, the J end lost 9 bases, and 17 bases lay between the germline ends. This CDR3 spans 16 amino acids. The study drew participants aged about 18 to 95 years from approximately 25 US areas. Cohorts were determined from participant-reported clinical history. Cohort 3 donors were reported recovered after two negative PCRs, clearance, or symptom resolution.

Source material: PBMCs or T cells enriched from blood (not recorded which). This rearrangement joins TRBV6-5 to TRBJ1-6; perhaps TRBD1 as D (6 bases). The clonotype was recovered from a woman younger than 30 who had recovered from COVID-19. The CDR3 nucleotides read TGTGCCAGCAGTTACCGGCCGGACAGCGGATTTTCACCCCTCCACTTT. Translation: CASSYRPDSGFSPLHF.